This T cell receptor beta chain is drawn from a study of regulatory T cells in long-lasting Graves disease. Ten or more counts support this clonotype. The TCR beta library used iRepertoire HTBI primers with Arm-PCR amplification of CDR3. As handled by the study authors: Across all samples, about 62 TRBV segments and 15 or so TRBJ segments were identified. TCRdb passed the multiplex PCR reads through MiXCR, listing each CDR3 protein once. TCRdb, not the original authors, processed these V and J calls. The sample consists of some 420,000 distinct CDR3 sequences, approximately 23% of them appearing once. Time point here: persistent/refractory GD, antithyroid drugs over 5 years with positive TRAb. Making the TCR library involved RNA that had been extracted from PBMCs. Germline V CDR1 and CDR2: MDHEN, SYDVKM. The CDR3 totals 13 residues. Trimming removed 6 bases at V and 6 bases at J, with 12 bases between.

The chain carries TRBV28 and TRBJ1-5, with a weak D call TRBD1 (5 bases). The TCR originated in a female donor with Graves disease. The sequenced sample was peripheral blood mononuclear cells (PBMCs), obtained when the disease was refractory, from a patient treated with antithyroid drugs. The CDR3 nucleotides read TGTGCCAGCAGCCGCGATGGGACTCAGCCCCAGCATTTT. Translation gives CASSRDGTQPQHF.